Following are 32 T cell receptor beta chains from one sample sequenced in a study of Ad26.COV2.S vaccination and SARS-CoV-2 variants. Produced via immunoSEQ multiplex PCR; TCRdb's table is partial and in-frame only. This repertoire shows around 370,000 clones, 70% to 90% found once; its top ten account for 3% to 4%. Noted treatment: 19 received Ad26.COV2.S at low or high dose, single or two shots; 5 received placebo; per-sample allocation not given. Specimen acquisition occurred on day 63 following the initial vaccine or placebo injection. The input for sequencing was peripheral blood, taken in a trial of Ad26.COV2.S vaccine versus placebo. Receptors were obtained from a person between 18 and 65 years old who received the Ad26.COV2.S COVID-19 vaccine or a placebo.

V and J are TRBV6-2 or TRBV6-3 and TRBJ2-1; 8 nucleotides line up with TRBD2. Germline CDR1 MNHEY, CDR2 SVGEGT. The CDR3 is made up of 17 amino acids. The J segment lost 5 bases and the V segment lost 0 bases, leaving 9 bases of the junction unmatched. DNA for the CDR3: TGTGCCAGCAGTTACTCGATAGGTAGCGGGACGAACAATGAGCAGTTCTTC. Translation: CASSYSIGSGTNNEQFF.

This clone was counted only a few times. The chain has TRBV5-5 and TRBJ1-2; the D is unclear. V was pared by 5 bases and J by 0 bases, with 8 bases between. This CDR3 has 13 residues. Germline V gene lookup returns CDR1 SGHKS and CDR2 YYEKEE (reference sequence). CDR3 region: CASSQDTNYGYTF. CDR3 bases: TGTGCCAGCAGTCAAGACACTAACTATGGCTACACCTTC.

V is TRBV5-6 and J is TRBJ2-1; 9 nucleotides line up with TRBD1. CDR3 length: 16 residues. The germline V gene encodes CDR1 SGHDT and CDR2 YYEEEE. V lost 4 bases and J lost 4; bases outside the gene matches: 9. The CDR3: CASSEVTGGIYNEQFF. The CDR3 DNA reads as TGTGCCAGCAGCGAGGTGACAGGGGGGATTTACAATGAGCAGTTCTTC.

In this sample, this clone turned up once. This chain links TRBV9 with TRBJ2-3; D is unclear. The CDR3 has 14 residues. V shed 4 bases and J shed 0 bases, with 9 bases lying between them. From germline, CDR1 is SGDLS and CDR2 YYNGEE. The CDR3 protein is CASSLSPSTDTQYF. The CDR3 DNA is TGTGCCAGCAGCTTGAGCCCTAGCACAGATACGCAGTATTTT.

V is TRBV7-9 and J is TRBJ2-2, with TRBD2 matching 10 bases. CDR3 length: 19 amino acids. Germline assignment: CDR1 SEHNR and CDR2 FQNEAQ (reference sequence). Germline trimming cut 1 base from V and 7 bases from J; bases unmatched to any gene: 15. DNA for the CDR3: TGTGCCAGCAGCTTAGATTTTGGGCTAGCGGGAGTCGGTGGCGGGGAGCTGTTTTTT. It translates to CASSLDFGLAGVGGGELFF.

The rearrangement links TRBV27 to TRBJ2-2; the D gene is possibly TRBD2 (6 bases). With 4 bases removed from V and 6 bases from J, the gap between germline ends came to 21 bases. CDR3 length equals 17 residues. Germline assignment: CDR1 MNHEY and CDR2 SMNVEV (reference sequence). This chain's CDR3 is CASSWRGAAGFAGELFF. CDR3 DNA sequence: TGTGCCAGCAGTTGGAGGGGAGCCGCGGGATTCGCCGGGGAGCTGTTTTTT.

The chain couples TRBV30 to TRBJ1-2; tentative D call: TRBD1 (5 bases). The CDR3 covers 14 residues. The V and J ends lost 2 bases and 7 bases respectively, with 17 bases between them. Germline values: CDR1 GTSNPN, CDR2 SVGIG (reference sequence). The CDR3 spells CAWSRNQGRGGYTF. The CDR3 nucleotides read TGTGCCTGGAGTCGAAACCAGGGTCGCGGTGGCTACACCTTC. The variable domain in full, completed from reference TRBV30 and TRBJ1-2, reads SQTIHQWPATLVQPVGSPLSLECTVEGTSNPNLYWYRQAAGRGLQLLFYSVGIGQISSEVPQNLSASRPQDRQFILSSKKLLLSDSGFYLCAWSRNQGRGGYTFGSGTRLTVV.

The chain uses TRBV28 and TRBJ2-1, with a tentative D call TRBD2 (6 bases). Trimming left V 5 bases short and J 2 bases short, with 13 bases between. In germline, CDR1 is MDHEN, CDR2 SYDVKM. The CDR3 covers 15 residues. The CDR3 is CASSTPGLTYNEQFF. In DNA, the CDR3 is TGTGCCAGCAGTACTCCGGGACTGACCTACAATGAGCAGTTCTTC.

As regards this clone: Other nucleotide sequences in the sample specify the same CDR3. The V gene is TRBV5-4, the J gene TRBJ1-2, with 10 bases aligning to TRBD1. V was clipped by 3 bases and J by 3 bases; unmatched bases: 2. CDR1 is SGHNT and CDR2 is YYREEE in the germline V gene (reference sequence). CDR3 size: 14 residues. CDR3 in DNA: TGTGCCAGCAGCTGGGACAGGGGAGACTATGGCTACACCTTC. Amino acids: CASSWDRGDYGYTF.

The chain joins TRBV27 to TRBJ1-4, with 10 bases lining up with TRBD1. Germline V lookup: CDR1 MNHEY, CDR2 SMNVEV (reference sequence). CDR3 size: 15 residues. The J segment lost 8 bases and the V segment lost 6 bases, leaving 9 bases of the junction unmatched. The CDR3 DNA reads as TGTGCCAGCAGGGACAGGGGGTATGTAGGGGAAAAACTGTTTTTT. Its protein is CASRDRGYVGEKLFF.

The chain carries TRBV18 and TRBJ2-1; D is unresolved. V lost 3 bases and J lost 8, with 5 bases in between. Germline-derived CDR1 and CDR2 are KGHSH and LQKENI. CDR3 size: 11 residues. In nucleotides, the CDR3 is TGTGCCAGCTCACCCAAGTATGAGCAGTTCTTC. Its translation: CASSPKYEQFF.

The chain employs TRBV15 and TRBJ1-4; possibly TRBD1 for D (5 bases). CDR1 is LNHNV and CDR2 is YYDKDF in the germline V gene (reference sequence). Trimming removed 1 base from V and 7 bases from J, with 13 bases in between. The CDR3 runs 15 residues. The CDR3 DNA reads TGTGCCACCAGCAGAGCTGGGGCGCGAGCTGAAAAACTGTTTTTT. It codes for CATSRAGARAEKLFF.

V gene TRBV5-5 combines with J gene TRBJ1-6, with 10 nucleotides matching TRBD1. Germline CDR1 SGHKS, CDR2 YYEKEE (reference sequence). This CDR3 spans 19 amino acids. The J segment lost 2 bases and the V segment lost 2 bases, leaving 10 bases of the junction unmatched. DNA of the CDR3: TGTGCCAGCAGCTTTGTTCCCTGGACAGGGGGAACCTATAATTCACCCCTCCACTTT. It translates to CASSFVPWTGGTYNSPLHF.

This clone appeared once. V usage is TRBV5-6 and J usage is TRBJ1-6; 11 positions agree with TRBD1. J lost 10 bases, V lost 4 bases, and 7 bases had no gene match. This CDR3 is built from 15 residues. Germline CDR1 is SGHDT and CDR2 is YYEEEE. The DNA for the CDR3 is TGTGCCAGCAGCCTGAGGACAGGGGGCGACTCACCCCTCCACTTT. Translated, it gives CASSLRTGGDSPLHF.

In DNA, the CDR3 is TGTGCCAGCAGCTTCAGACAGGGGTTCTCTGGAAACACCATATATTTT. Translation: CASSFRQGFSGNTIYF. This chain links TRBV7-9 with TRBJ1-3, with 8 positions matching TRBD1. V lost 3 bases and J lost 0; bases outside the gene matches: 4. The germline CDR1 and CDR2 sequences are SEHNR and FQNEAQ (reference sequence). The CDR3 loop spans 16 amino acids.

The chain carries TRBV3-1 (or the pseudogene TRBV3-2) and TRBJ1-1, with D maybe TRBD1 (6 bases). V was cut by 1 base and J by 7 bases, with 7 bases left in between. The CDR3 contains 12 residues. Germline CDR1 LGHDT, CDR2 YNNKEL (reference sequence). CDR3 sequence reads: CASSQGTVEAFF. In DNA form, the CDR3 reads TGTGCCAGCAGCCAAGGGACAGTTGAAGCTTTCTTT.

This clone was recorded only once. The chain joins TRBV5-1 to TRBJ1-6; the match to TRBD1 covers 7 bases. J gave up 5 bases and V 7 bases, and 6 bases lay outside the gene matches. CDR3 size: 14 residues. Germline V lookup: CDR1 SGHRS, CDR2 YFSETQ. CDR3 nucleotide sequence: TGCGCCAGCGCAAGGGGACAGAATAATTCACCCCTCCACTTT. This codes for CASARGQNNSPLHF.

This clone has ten or more counts. The chain joins TRBV2 to TRBJ2-5; maybe TRBD2 (6 bases). The V and J ends lost 5 bases and 5 bases respectively, with 12 bases between them. CDR1 and CDR2 from the germline V gene are SNHLY and FYNNEI. The CDR3 has 13 residues. DNA of the CDR3: TGTGCCAGCAGTTATTGGGGGGAGGAGACCCAGTACTTC. Its protein product is CASSYWGEETQYF.

The V and J genes are TRBV15 and TRBJ1-4; possible D gene TRBD1, 5 bases. V lost 0 bases, J lost 8 bases, and 13 bases lay in between. The CDR3 is made up of 15 amino acids. CDR1 is LNHNV and CDR2 is YYDKDF in the germline V gene (reference sequence). CDR3 residues: CATSRDWGDGEKLFF. Written as DNA, the CDR3 is TGTGCCACCAGCAGAGATTGGGGGGACGGGGAAAAACTGTTTTTT.

The chain employs TRBV19 and TRBJ2-4; D gene ambiguous. V dropped 3 bases and J dropped 0 bases, with 9 bases sitting between them. CDR1 and CDR2 from the germline V gene are LNHDA and SQIVND (reference sequence). This CDR3 is built from 15 residues. The CDR3 reads CASSIPSLAKNIQYF. CDR3 bases: TGTGCCAGTAGTATCCCCAGTTTAGCCAAAAACATTCAGTACTTC.

This chain uses TRBV2 with TRBJ1-5, with TRBD1 identical over 8 bases. The CDR3 spans 14 residues. Germline trimming cut 3 bases from V and 7 bases from J; bases unmatched to any gene: 5. The germline gives CDR1 SNHLY, CDR2 FYNNEI. CDR3 sequence: CASSDTGGRQPQHF. The CDR3 coding sequence is TGTGCCAGCAGTGATACAGGGGGGAGGCAGCCCCAGCATTTT.

The chain links TRBV7-2 to TRBJ2-3; no definite D call. Germline lookup yields CDR1 SGHTA and CDR2 FQGNSA. Trimming cost V 6 bases and J 4 bases, with 14 bases left between them. This CDR3 is 14 amino acids long. CDR3 residues: CASSPSFNADTQYF. For the CDR3, the DNA is TGTGCCAGCAGTCCCTCGTTCAACGCAGATACGCAGTATTTT.

In nucleotides, the CDR3 is TGTGCCAGCAGTTACCCACTAGGGACAGTAAGCTCCTACAATGAGCAGTTCTTC. Its translation: CASSYPLGTVSSYNEQFF. The rearrangement links TRBV6-2 or TRBV6-3 to TRBJ2-1; 7 nucleotides line up with TRBD1. After removal of 2 bases from V and 0 bases from J, the junction contained 10 bases not matched to a gene. This CDR3 is 18 amino acids long. From germline, CDR1 is MNHEY and CDR2 SVGEGT.

The chain links TRBV9 to TRBJ2-7, with a tentative D call TRBD2 (5 bases). Between the trimmed V and J ends, which lost 0 bases and 2 bases, there was a span of 9 bases. Germline CDR1 and CDR2: SGDLS and YYNGEE. This CDR3 is 14 amino acids long. The CDR3 here is CASSVGNGAYEQYF. The CDR3 nucleotides are TGTGCCAGCAGCGTAGGGAACGGGGCCTACGAGCAGTACTTC. Drawing the rest from reference TRBV9 and TRBJ2-7, the complete variable domain is DSGVTQTPKHLITATGQRVTLRCSPRSGDLSVYWYQQSLDQGLQFLIQYYNGEERAKGNILERFSAQQFPDLHSELNLSSLELGDSALYFCASSVGNGAYEQYFGPGTRLTVT.

This clone has only one observation. The chain links TRBV12-5 to TRBJ2-7, with a tentative D call TRBD1 (5 bases). V was trimmed by 5 bases and J by 5 bases, leaving 10 bases between them. Germline assignment: CDR1 LGHNT and CDR2 FRNRAP. This CDR3 comprises 12 residues. CDR3 protein: CASGIVTDEQYF. CDR3 sequence (DNA): TGTGCTAGTGGTATCGTGACAGACGAGCAGTACTTC.

The chain carries TRBV19 and TRBJ2-7, with 9 bases matching TRBD1. V was pared by 5 bases and J by 10 bases, with 9 bases of the junction left unmatched. The germline gives CDR1 LNHDA, CDR2 SQIVND (reference sequence). This CDR3 is 13 amino acids long. The CDR3 sequence is CASSSRDRVYQYF. DNA for the CDR3: TGTGCCAGTAGTTCCCGGGACAGGGTATACCAGTACTTC.

This chain connects TRBV9 to TRBJ2-3; D remains ambiguous. The CDR3 sequence is 15 residues long. V lost 4 bases to trimming and J lost 0 bases, with 12 bases between them. In germline, CDR1 is SGDLS, CDR2 YYNGEE. Here the CDR3 DNA reads TGTGCCAGCAGCCCGATGGGAATTAGCACAGATACGCAGTATTTT. Protein: CASSPMGISTDTQYF. The whole variable domain, filled in from reference TRBV9 and TRBJ2-3, reads DSGVTQTPKHLITATGQRVTLRCSPRSGDLSVYWYQQSLDQGLQFLIQYYNGEERAKGNILERFSAQQFPDLHSELNLSSLELGDSALYFCASSPMGISTDTQYFGPGTRLTVL.

This sequence joins TRBV28 and TRBJ1-1; a weak D match, TRBD1 (5 bases). V was cut by 6 bases and J by 1 base, with 9 bases left in between. This CDR3 region has 13 residues. Looked up from germline, CDR1 is MDHEN and CDR2 is SYDVKM. Here the CDR3 DNA reads TGTGCCAGCAGCCGGACATCGAACACTGAAGCTTTCTTT. Translation: CASSRTSNTEAFF.

The J gene is TRBJ2-1, the V gene TRBV19; tentative D call: TRBD2 (5 bases). This CDR3 is built from 16 residues. CDR1 is LNHDA, CDR2 SQIVND, per germline (reference sequence). Trimming cost V 3 bases and J 4 bases, with 16 bases left between them. The CDR3 DNA reads TGTGCCAGTAGTATTGAGGGTTCTTTTCTTTACAATGAGCAGTTCTTC. It specifies CASSIEGSFLYNEQFF.

The rearrangement uses TRBV7-2 and TRBJ2-7; D call uncertain. The CDR3 sequence is 15 residues long. With 1 base removed from V and 2 bases from J, the gap between germline ends came to 12 bases. The germline CDR1 and CDR2 sequences are SGHTA and FQGNSA. CDR3 DNA: TGTGCCAGCAGCTTAGGTGCCTACAATGCCTACGAGCAGTACTTC. As protein: CASSLGAYNAYEQYF.

The V and J genes are TRBV7-8 and TRBJ1-2; D is unresolved. The CDR3 runs to 13 residues. V lost 0 bases, J lost 8 bases, and 10 bases lay in between. The germline V gene encodes CDR1 SGHVS and CDR2 FQNEAQ. The CDR3 region has the DNA TGTGCCAGCAGCTTAGCACCCACGAACGGCTACACCTTC. This encodes CASSLAPTNGYTF.

The chain links TRBV6-7 to TRBJ2-7, with 7 bases matching TRBD1. TRBV6-7 is an open reading frame, and its role is uncertain. With 2 bases clipped from V and 2 bases from J, the junction kept 9 bases outside the gene matches. This CDR3 has 16 residues. This CDR3 reads CASSYEGQKFPYEQYF. CDR3 DNA: TGTGCCAGCAGTTACGAGGGACAGAAATTTCCCTACGAGCAGTACTTC.